The 7 T cell receptor beta chains in this list originate from one sample, sequenced in a study of blood T cell dynamics during melanoma immunotherapy. Assay used: immunoSEQ multiplex PCR; TCRdb lists only in-frame clones, some missing. The sample lists under 15,000 clones, about 86% occurring once. The time point is: pre-treatment baseline. The sequencing used blood, collected from a patient treated with checkpoint blockade. These receptors originate from a human donor with melanoma.

The CDR3 spells CASSRRTEYYEQYF. The CDR3 region has the DNA TGTGCCAGCAGCCGCCGGACGGAGTACTACGAGCAGTACTTC. The chain couples TRBV7-2 to TRBJ2-7, with no clear D. CDR3 length: 14 amino acids. Germline V gene data show CDR1 as SGHTA and CDR2 as FQGNSA. With 5 bases removed from V and 3 bases from J, the gap between germline ends came to 14 bases.

The CDR3 is CASSPGLAGGSEQFF. In DNA, the CDR3 is TGTGCCAGCAGTCCGGGACTAGCGGGAGGAAGTGAGCAGTTCTTC. The chain has TRBV27 and TRBJ2-1, with 15 bases aligning to TRBD2. Germline CDR1 MNHEY, CDR2 SMNVEV (reference sequence). The CDR3 contains 15 residues. With 5 bases clipped from V and 9 bases from J, the junction kept 5 bases outside the gene matches.

As for this clone: Without the conserved terminal phenylalanine or tryptophan, this CDR3 likely stems from a read error. The J gene is TRBJ2-7, the V gene TRBV29-1; the D gene is possibly TRBD1 (6 bases). V gave up 7 bases and J gave up 3 bases, with 22 bases separating them. This CDR3 contains 15 residues. The germline CDR1 and CDR2 sequences are SQVTM and ANQGSEA. This chain's CDR3 is CSASQTGRGNYEQYL. Here the CDR3 DNA reads TGCAGCGCCTCCCAGACAGGCCGAGGGAACTACGAGCAGTACCTC.

The chain couples TRBV28 to TRBJ1-5; a possible D gene is TRBD1 (6 bases). Germline V gene lookup returns CDR1 MDHEN and CDR2 SYDVKM. The CDR3 is 14 amino acids. V was pared by 4 bases and J by 4 bases, with 11 bases between. The CDR3 DNA sequence: TGTGCCAGCAGTTCCGACAGGTCGAATCAGCCCCAGCATTTT. Encoded protein: CASSSDRSNQPQHF.

The genes are TRBV4-1 and TRBJ1-2; the D is unclear. Looked up from germline, CDR1 is MGHRA and CDR2 is YSYEKL. CDR3 length equals 15 residues. Trimming removed 1 base from V and 2 bases from J, with 11 bases in between. The CDR3 coding sequence is TGCGCCAGCAGCCAAGGCGGGGTAAAAAACTATGGCTACACCTTC. Its translation is CASSQGGVKNYGYTF.

This clone was recorded once. This chain uses TRBV9 with TRBJ2-2, with TRBD2 identical over 10 bases. J gave up 2 bases and V 6 bases, and 4 bases lay outside the gene matches. This CDR3 has 15 amino acids. Germline values: CDR1 SGDLS, CDR2 YYNGEE. The CDR3 is CASTIAGGNTGELFF. The CDR3 region has the DNA TGTGCCAGCACTATAGCGGGGGGTAACACCGGGGAGCTGTTTTTT.

The chain employs TRBV4-2 and TRBJ1-3, with D possibly matching TRBD1 (5 bases). Trimming took 1 base from V and 3 from J, leaving 10 bases between them. CDR3 length: 15 residues. CDR1 and CDR2 from the germline V gene are LGHNA and YNFKEQ. Here the CDR3 reads CASSQVPGVGNTIYF. CDR3 nucleotides: TGTGCCAGCAGCCAAGTCCCGGGGGTTGGAAACACCATATATTTT.